Each of the 16 T cell receptor beta chains below was sequenced from the same sample in a study of cytomegalovirus exposure and HLA in healthy donors (dated 2017 in TCRdb). The library was prepared using the immunoSEQ multiplex PCR assay. The multiplex PCR relied on a mix of 60 forward primers for TCR Vbeta segments and 13 reverse primers for TCR Jbeta segments. Not all clones reach the TCRdb copy of this immuneACCESS table, which keeps in-frame sequences only. Checked studies attribute under half of the gap to unresolved V genes and leave the rest unexplained. The sample data list about 180,000 clones, and 77% of these were observed just once. The ten largest make up 3% to 4.5% of the sample. Sequenced: PBMCs. The receptors were sampled from a woman aged 55-70 years in good health and CMV-seropositive.

The gene calls are TRBV9 and TRBJ2-1; 15 bases map to TRBD2. Germline-derived CDR1 and CDR2 are SGDLS and YYNGEE. V lost 4 bases and J lost 5; bases outside the gene matches: 10. CDR3 length: 18 residues. CDR3 loop: CASSFRTSGREKNNEQFF. The CDR3 region has the DNA TGTGCCAGCAGCTTCCGGACTAGCGGGAGGGAAAAAAACAATGAGCAGTTCTTC.

The V and J genes are TRBV9 and TRBJ2-5, with a weak D call TRBD2 (5 bases). Germline V gene sequence: CDR1 SGDLS, CDR2 YYNGEE. The CDR3 has 14 residues. V was trimmed by 4 bases and J by 4 bases, leaving 14 bases between them. CDR3 bases: TGTGCCAGCAGCCCCGGACCGGCGGGAGAGACCCAGTACTTC. Protein sequence: CASSPGPAGETQYF.

The chain has TRBV30 and TRBJ2-7, with D tentatively TRBD1 (6 bases). Trimming took 3 bases from V and 1 from J, leaving 10 bases between them. The CDR3 totals 13 residues. CDR1 is GTSNPN, CDR2 SVGIG, per germline (reference sequence). The CDR3: CAWRPGHSYEQYF. The CDR3 DNA reads TGTGCCTGGAGACCGGGACATTCCTACGAGCAGTACTTC.

The gene calls are TRBV5-1 and TRBJ2-2; TRBD2 matches 10 bases. Trimming cost V 0 bases and J 2 bases; bases outside gene matches: 4. The CDR3 is 17 residues long. Germline V CDR1 and CDR2: SGHRS, YFSETQ. CDR3 DNA: TGCGCCAGCAGCTTGGTCCTAGCGGGGGTTAACACCGGGGAGCTGTTTTTT. Translation gives CASSLVLAGVNTGELFF.

The genes are TRBV19 and TRBJ1-1, with D maybe TRBD1 (5 bases). V lost 3 bases to trimming and J lost 8 bases, with 13 bases between them. CDR1 LNHDA and CDR2 SQIVND come from the germline V gene (reference sequence). This CDR3 contains 13 residues. CDR3 sequence (DNA): TGTGCCAGTAGTATGGTAACAGGTCTCGAAGCTTTCTTT. It codes for CASSMVTGLEAFF.

This clone was detected once. This sequence joins TRBV6-5 and TRBJ1-1, with a weak D call TRBD1 (5 bases). Trimming removed 3 bases from V and 0 bases from J, with 11 bases in between. The germline V gene encodes CDR1 MNHEY and CDR2 SVGAGI. The CDR3 loop spans 15 amino acids. The CDR3 is CASSYQGFVNTEAFF. CDR3 DNA: TGTGCCAGCAGTTATCAGGGTTTCGTGAACACTGAAGCTTTCTTT.

The chain has TRBV19 and TRBJ1-2, with 11 bases matching TRBD1. The CDR3 contains 14 residues. From germline, CDR1 is LNHDA and CDR2 SQIVND (reference sequence). V lost 4 bases, J lost 7 bases, and 5 bases stayed unmatched. The CDR3 DNA reads TGTGCCAGTAGTACGTTGGACAGGGGGCCTGGCTACACCTTC. Its protein is CASSTLDRGPGYTF.

The rearrangement links TRBV5-1 to TRBJ1-4; 8 bases align to TRBD1. J was trimmed by 7 bases and V by 4 bases; bases with no gene match: 12. Germline V gene lookup returns CDR1 SGHRS and CDR2 YFSETQ. The CDR3 runs 16 residues. The CDR3 spells CASSLLPAGGSEKLFF. The CDR3, as DNA: TGCGCCAGCAGCCTACTCCCGGCAGGGGGCTCTGAAAAACTGTTTTTT.

This chain uses TRBV5-1 with TRBJ2-7; 7 bases align to TRBD2. Germline V gives CDR1 SGHRS, CDR2 YFSETQ. V shed 7 bases, J shed 4 bases, and the junction held 14 bases outside the gene matches. This CDR3 contains 15 residues. The CDR3 loop is CASALGTSADYEQYF. CDR3 in DNA: TGCGCCAGCGCCCTGGGCACTAGCGCCGATTACGAGCAGTACTTC.

This sequence joins TRBV6-8 and TRBJ1-2; 9 bases align to TRBD1. The length of the CDR3 is 14 residues. Germline loops: CDR1 MNHGY, CDR2 SAAAGT. With V trimmed by 4 bases and J by 3 bases, 3 bases remained unmatched. The CDR3 reads CASSWDRAHYGYTF. CDR3 in DNA: TGTGCCAGCAGTTGGGACAGGGCCCACTATGGCTACACCTTC.

The chain employs TRBV11-1 and TRBJ1-4; 7 bases are shared with TRBD1. CDR3 length: 15 residues. Unmatched junction bases numbered 8, after V lost 5 bases and J lost 5 bases. The germline V gene encodes CDR1 SGHAT and CDR2 FQDESV (reference sequence). The CDR3 region is CASSDSGTENEKLFF. In DNA, the CDR3 is TGTGCCAGCAGCGATTCCGGGACAGAGAATGAAAAACTGTTTTTT.

This chain connects TRBV5-1 to TRBJ2-7; 9 bases are a match to TRBD2. The germline CDR1 and CDR2 sequences are SGHRS and YFSETQ. V was pared by 4 bases and J by 2 bases, with 4 bases of the junction left unmatched. This CDR3 is built from 14 residues. The CDR3 nucleotides are TGCGCCAGCAGCACTGGCGGGAGGGCCTACGAGCAGTACTTC. Residues: CASSTGGRAYEQYF.

The J gene is TRBJ2-5, the V gene TRBV9; 7 bases agree with TRBD2. J lost 2 bases, V lost 0 bases, and 10 bases had no gene match. There are 17 residues in the CDR3. Germline V gene data show CDR1 as SGDLS and CDR2 as YYNGEE. The chain's CDR3 is CASSVGGGVRQQETQYF. In DNA form, the CDR3 reads TGTGCCAGCAGCGTAGGGGGAGGGGTGAGACAGCAAGAGACCCAGTACTTC.

V is TRBV5-6 and J is TRBJ2-7, with D possibly matching TRBD1 (5 bases). CDR1 is SGHDT, CDR2 YYEEEE, per germline. V was shortened by 5 bases and J by 2 bases, with 17 bases between the two germline ends. CDR3 size: 15 residues. The CDR3 DNA follows: TGTGCCAGCAGGAAGGACACCTTGATTCCCTACGAGCAGTACTTC. Translated, it gives CASRKDTLIPYEQYF.

CDR3 in DNA: TGTGCCAGCAGCTCACTACTAGCGGGGGAACGAGATACGCAGTATTTT. Protein sequence: CASSSLLAGERDTQYF. The chain couples TRBV5-4 to TRBJ2-3; 11 bases line up with TRBD2. Trimming removed 3 bases from V and 5 bases from J; junction bases left unmatched: 8. This CDR3 region has 16 residues. The germline V gene has CDR1 SGHNT and CDR2 YYREEE (reference sequence).

The chain combines TRBV9 with TRBJ1-1, with D uncertain. Germline V gene lookup returns CDR1 SGDLS and CDR2 YYNGEE. CDR3 size: 13 residues. Trimming stripped 2 bases from V and 4 bases from J, with 9 bases between. The CDR3 DNA reads TGTGCCAGCAGCGTTGATAAGCTCACTGAAGCTTTCTTT. Translated, it gives CASSVDKLTEAFF. Drawing the rest from reference TRBV9 and TRBJ1-1, the complete variable domain is DSGVTQTPKHLITATGQRVTLRCSPRSGDLSVYWYQQSLDQGLQFLIQYYNGEERAKGNILERFSAQQFPDLHSELNLSSLELGDSALYFCASSVDKLTEAFFGQGTRLTVV.